The 13 T cell receptor beta chains given below trace back to one sample, sequenced in a study of control samples from healthy donors and cancer patients. TCRdb's table, derived via immunoSEQ multiplex PCR, lists solely in-frame clones and lacks some. The sample has around 50,000 clones; around 93% are singletons. Sequenced sample: PBMCs. The receptors were sampled from a man younger than 40 with colorectal cancer.

The chain employs TRBV5-6 and TRBJ2-1; 8 nucleotides align to TRBD1. Germline assignment: CDR1 SGHDT and CDR2 YYEEEE. Trimming removed 4 bases from V and 8 bases from J; junction bases left unmatched: 11. The CDR3 is made up of 15 amino acids. This CDR3 is CASSLRTGRSDEQFF. The DNA of the CDR3 is TGTGCCAGCAGCCTACGGACAGGGAGGTCGGATGAGCAGTTCTTC.

The chain carries TRBV29-1 and TRBJ1-2; 8 bases line up with TRBD1. Germline V gene sequence: CDR1 SQVTM, CDR2 ANQGSEA. This CDR3 has 14 residues. Trimming at V came to 6 bases and at J to 4 bases, leaving 10 bases not matched to a gene. The CDR3, as DNA: TGCAGCGTCACCACGGACAGGGATGGCTATGGCTACACCTTC. Translating it yields CSVTTDRDGYGYTF. Full variable domain (remainder filled in from reference TRBV29-1 and TRBJ1-2): SAVISQKPSRDICQRGTSLTIQCQVDSQVTMMFWYRQQPGQSLTLIATANQGSEATYESGFVIDKFPISRPNLTFSTLTVSNMSPEDSSIYLCSVTTDRDGYGYTFGSGTRLTVV.

The J gene is TRBJ2-3, the V gene TRBV9; D is undetermined. There are 16 residues in the CDR3. V dropped 0 bases and J dropped 0 bases, with 11 bases sitting between them. The V gene's germline CDR1 is SGDLS and CDR2 YYNGEE. The CDR3 region is CASSVGPSPSTDTQYF. In nucleotides, the CDR3 is TGTGCCAGCAGCGTAGGGCCCTCCCCAAGCACAGATACGCAGTATTTT.

J is TRBJ2-1 and V is TRBV5-4; 9 bases match TRBD2. The CDR3 covers 18 residues. Germline loops: CDR1 SGHNT, CDR2 YYREEE (reference sequence). J lost 7 bases, V lost 3 bases, and 17 bases had no gene match. The CDR3 loop is CASSSPRLAVDGMNEQFF. The CDR3 coding sequence is TGTGCCAGCAGCTCCCCCCGACTAGCGGTGGATGGTATGAATGAGCAGTTCTTC.

The CDR3 DNA follows: TGTGCCAGCAGTTACTCGGATGAAGTGGGGCAGCATTTT. Protein sequence: CASSYSDEVGQHF. The chain couples TRBV6-6 to TRBJ1-5, with D unresolved. The CDR3 covers 13 residues. V dropped 0 bases and J dropped 13 bases, with 13 bases sitting between them. Germline CDR1 MNHNY, CDR2 SVGAGI (reference sequence).

CDR3 DNA sequence: TGTGCCAGCAGCGAGCAAAGACAGGAAATGAACACTGAAGCTTTCTTT. This sequence encodes CASSEQRQEMNTEAFF. V gene TRBV7-2 combines with J gene TRBJ1-1; a possible D gene is TRBD1 (6 bases). This CDR3 spans 16 amino acids. The V end lost 5 bases, the J end lost 0 bases, and 16 bases lay between the germline ends. Per germline, CDR1 SGHTA and CDR2 FQGNSA.

This chain links TRBV30 with TRBJ2-3; 7 nucleotides align to TRBD1. The CDR3 length is 13 residues. J gave up 6 bases and V 8 bases, and 11 bases lay outside the gene matches. Germline CDR1 is GTSNPN and CDR2 is SVGIG (reference sequence). The CDR3 spells CAGRLQGWDTQYF. The CDR3 region has the DNA TGTGCCGGACGCTTACAGGGGTGGGATACGCAGTATTTT. Drawing the rest from reference TRBV30 and TRBJ2-3, the complete variable domain is SQTIHQWPATLVQPVGSPLSLECTVEGTSNPNLYWYRQAAGRGLQLLFYSVGIGQISSEVPQNLSASRPQDRQFILSSKKLLLSDSGFYLCAGRLQGWDTQYFGPGTRLTVL.

This clone has just a few counts. This chain connects TRBV4-3 to TRBJ1-2; the D is unclear. The V end was cut by 3 bases, the J end by 5 bases, with 13 bases between. Germline V lookup: CDR1 LGHNA, CDR2 YSLEER. The CDR3 has 14 residues. CDR3 protein: CASSQVRRSYGYTF. CDR3 in DNA: TGCGCCAGCAGCCAGGTTAGACGGAGTTATGGCTACACCTTC.

The gene calls are TRBV29-1 and TRBJ1-2; 8 bases align to TRBD1. Germline V gives CDR1 SQVTM, CDR2 ANQGSEA. The CDR3 length is 13 residues. Losses at the gene ends were 7 bases for V and 8 bases for J; bases not matched to a gene: 12. In DNA form, the CDR3 reads TGCAGCGCTTATACAGGGGGTGGGCGGGGCTACACCTTC. Translating it yields CSAYTGGGRGYTF. The full variable domain, with the rest looked up from reference TRBV29-1 and TRBJ1-2, is SAVISQKPSRDICQRGTSLTIQCQVDSQVTMMFWYRQQPGQSLTLIATANQGSEATYESGFVIDKFPISRPNLTFSTLTVSNMSPEDSSIYLCSAYTGGGRGYTFGSGTRLTVV.

The J gene is TRBJ2-3, the V gene TRBV5-1, with 9 bases that match TRBD1. The J segment lost 3 bases and the V segment lost 5 bases, leaving 1 base of the junction unmatched. CDR3 length equals 13 residues. The V gene's germline CDR1 is SGHRS and CDR2 YFSETQ. CDR3 nucleotide sequence: TGCGCCAGCAGTGGACAGGGGACAGATACGCAGTATTTT. Amino acid sequence: CASSGQGTDTQYF.

The chain combines TRBV6-5 with TRBJ1-6; D perhaps matches TRBD1 (5 bases). The ends were cut back, 8 bases at V and 9 bases at J, with 14 bases in the middle. Germline values: CDR1 MNHEY, CDR2 SVGAGI. The CDR3 totals 13 residues. The CDR3 loop is CASGGQGISPLHF. The CDR3 region has the DNA TGTGCCAGCGGAGGGCAGGGAATTTCACCCCTCCACTTT.

V and J are TRBV12-3 or TRBV12-4 and TRBJ1-2; maybe TRBD1 (6 bases). V was trimmed by 7 bases and J by 5 bases, leaving 14 bases between them. CDR3 length: 13 residues. The CDR3, as DNA: TGTGCCAGCACCAGGGGCGACTTATATGGCTACACCTTC. Amino acids: CASTRGDLYGYTF.

The chain is built from TRBV7-2 and TRBJ1-1; D not resolved. The V and J ends lost 1 base and 2 bases respectively, with 2 bases between them. The CDR3 runs 12 residues. Germline V gene lookup returns CDR1 SGHTA and CDR2 FQGNSA. The CDR3 DNA reads TGTGCCAGCAGCTTAGTCAACACTGAAGCTTTCTTT. This sequence encodes CASSLVNTEAFF.